The clone carrying this T cell receptor beta chain was detected a few times. Unique molecular identifiers were used in preparing the TCRbeta library. TCRdb independently ran MiXCR on the PCR reads; one entry per CDR3 protein. The sample contains about 540,000 distinct CDR3 sequences, about 17% of which appear only once. The source of the sample is a study of T-cell reconstitution after alpha-beta-depleted transplantation in children. Germline values: CDR1 SGHRS, CDR2 YFSETQ. This CDR3 is 15 amino acids long. J lost 3 bases, V lost 1 base, and 4 bases had no gene match. This specimen consisted of PBMCs from the stem cell graft donor, obtained from the stem cell graft. The receptor comes from a human donor who donated a stem cell graft to a child with acute lymphoblastic leukemia. This chain joins TRBV5-1 and TRBJ1-1; the match to TRBD1 covers 9 bases. The CDR3 region has the DNA TGCGCCAGCAGCTTGTGGGGACAGGGAGACACTGAAGCTTTCTTT. Translated: CASSLWGQGDTEAFF. The full variable domain, with the rest looked up from reference TRBV5-1 and TRBJ1-1, is KAGVTQTPRYLIKTRGQQVTLSCSPISGHRSVSWYQQTPGQGLQFLFEYFSETQRNKGNFPGRFSGRQFSNSRSEMNVSTLELGDSALYLCASSLWGQGDTEAFFGQGTRLTVV.